This passage covers 26 T cell receptor beta chains from one sample sequenced in a study of blood T cell repertoires in COVID-19 (dated by TCRdb to about 2020). Library method: the immunoSEQ multiplex PCR assay. Sourced from immuneACCESS, this table was stored by TCRdb with only in-frame sequences that have V and J called. A share of the clones is absent; for the studies checked, an unresolved V gene accounts for under half, and the remainder has no known explanation. Present in this sample are 50,000 to 80,000 clones, approximately 80% of which were seen just once. The ten biggest clones cover 14% of the sample. Sequenced input: peripheral blood. The receptors derive from a man aged 60-69 years with COVID-19, enrolled during active disease.

Only one count was recorded for this clone. V gene TRBV2 combines with J gene TRBJ2-2; a possible D gene is TRBD1 (5 bases). V was cut by 7 bases and J by 1 base, with 10 bases left in between. CDR3 size: 14 residues. CDR1 is SNHLY and CDR2 is FYNNEI in the germline V gene. CDR3 loop: CASIQDVNTGELFF. CDR3 nucleotide sequence: TGTGCCAGCATACAGGACGTGAACACCGGGGAGCTGTTTTTT.

Remarks on this clone: At one end the junction does not follow the germline gene, possibly because of a read error. V gene TRBV11-1 combines with J gene TRBJ2-7; a possible D gene is TRBD2 (5 bases). Germline CDR1 and CDR2: SGHAT and FQDESV (reference sequence). The CDR3 length is 11 residues. CDR3 DNA: TGTGCCAGCACGATCCTAAGAGGGATTGGGTTC. It encodes CASTILRGIGF.

This sequence joins TRBV6-6 and TRBJ2-1; tentative D call: TRBD1 (6 bases). The CDR3 runs to 14 residues. The V end was cut by 5 bases, the J end by 3 bases, with 11 bases between. Germline loops: CDR1 MNHNY, CDR2 SVGAGI (reference sequence). The CDR3 reads CASSRDTGYNEQFF. CDR3 in DNA: TGTGCCAGCAGTAGGGACACTGGCTACAATGAGCAGTTCTTC.

The chain links TRBV2 to TRBJ2-4; no definite D call. The CDR3 is made up of 14 amino acids. Between the trimmed V and J ends, which lost 0 bases and 7 bases, there was a span of 10 bases. Germline values: CDR1 SNHLY, CDR2 FYNNEI. The CDR3 here is CASSEARLRNIQYF. Here the CDR3 DNA reads TGTGCCAGCAGTGAAGCGCGACTTAGGAACATTCAGTACTTC.

The chain has TRBV30 and TRBJ2-1, with D possibly being TRBD2 (6 bases). The CDR3 contains 14 residues. V shed 5 bases and J shed 0 bases, with 11 bases lying between them. Germline CDR1 reads GTSNPN; CDR2 reads SVGIG (reference sequence). The CDR3 loop is CAWGDLTSYNEQFF. As DNA, the CDR3 is TGTGCCTGGGGGGACTTGACCTCCTACAATGAGCAGTTCTTC.

J is TRBJ2-1 and V is TRBV5-4; 12 positions agree with TRBD2. The CDR3 covers 16 residues. V gave up 0 bases and J gave up 7 bases; unmatched junction bases: 5. The germline CDR1 and CDR2 sequences are SGHNT and YYREEE (reference sequence). The CDR3 is CASSLDPSGRGNEQFF. The CDR3 DNA reads as TGTGCCAGCAGCTTGGACCCTAGCGGGAGGGGGAATGAGCAGTTCTTC. Looking up the rest from reference TRBV5-4 and TRBJ2-1 gives the full variable domain: ETGVTQSPTHLIKTRGQQVTLRCSSQSGHNTVSWYQQALGQGPQFIFQYYREEENGRGNFPPRFSGLQFPNYSSELNVNALELDDSALYLCASSLDPSGRGNEQFFGPGTRLTVL.

The J gene is TRBJ2-7, the V gene TRBV7-3; no clear D gene. The CDR3 spans 14 residues. The ends were cut back, 4 bases at V and 7 bases at J, with 17 bases in the middle. In germline, CDR1 is SGHTA, CDR2 FQGTGA. The CDR3 DNA reads TGTGCCAGCAGCTCCAGTGGATCCGACGGGGAGCAGTACTTC. This gives the protein CASSSSGSDGEQYF.

The V gene is TRBV19, the J gene TRBJ2-1, with TRBD2 matching over 7 bases. Trimming removed 4 bases from V and 3 bases from J; junction bases left unmatched: 3. The CDR3 consists of 14 residues. CDR1 is LNHDA, CDR2 SQIVND, per germline (reference sequence). The CDR3 protein is CASSRSGVYNEQFF. CDR3 DNA sequence: TGTGCCAGTAGTAGGAGCGGGGTCTACAATGAGCAGTTCTTC.

The chain employs TRBV6-5 and TRBJ1-5, with 10 positions matching TRBD1. The CDR3 sequence is 16 residues long. V shed 2 bases and J 7 bases; nucleotides not matched to a gene: 8. Germline values: CDR1 MNHEY, CDR2 SVGAGI. CDR3 bases: TGTGCCAGCAGTTACGCGGGACAGGGGTGGGAGCAGCCCCAGCATTTT. Its translation: CASSYAGQGWEQPQHF.

This clone has just one count. The chain employs TRBV29-1 and TRBJ2-2; 7 positions match TRBD1. Trimming cost V 4 bases and J 6 bases; bases outside gene matches: 14. The CDR3 has 16 amino acids. CDR1 and CDR2 (germline): SQVTM, ANQGSEA. CDR3 residues: CSVGQNRGRGSGELFF. For the CDR3, the DNA is TGCAGCGTTGGGCAGAACAGGGGCAGGGGGTCCGGGGAGCTGTTTTTT.

The chain links TRBV11-2 to TRBJ2-2; possible D gene TRBD1, 6 bases. V was trimmed by 5 bases and J by 8 bases, leaving 15 bases between them. The CDR3 contains 14 residues. Germline-derived CDR1 and CDR2 are SGHAT and FQNNGV. This CDR3 reads CASSARARGGELFF. CDR3 in DNA: TGTGCCAGCAGCGCTCGCGCTAGGGGGGGGGAGCTGTTTTTT. Full variable domain (rest looked up from reference TRBV11-2 and TRBJ2-2): EAGVAQSPRYKIIEKRQSVAFWCNPISGHATLYWYQQILGQGPKLLIQFQNNGVVDDSQLPKDRFSAERLKGVDSTLKIQPAKLEDSAVYLCASSARARGGELFFGEGSRLTVL.

With respect to this clone: This may come from a read error, since a much larger clone is one base off. The rearrangement joins TRBV25-1 to TRBJ2-7, with D perhaps TRBD1 (5 bases). Germline loops: CDR1 MGHDK, CDR2 SYGVNS. This CDR3 has 13 amino acids. V gave up 8 bases and J gave up 2 bases, with 13 bases separating them. In DNA form, the CDR3 reads TGTGCCAGCGGTCCCAGGGAAACCTACGAGCAGTACTTC. Its protein is CASGPRETYEQYF.

The CDR3 bases are TGTGCCAGCAGTGAAACCCAGGGGATAAGTGAAAAACTGTTTTTT. This encodes CASSETQGISEKLFF. The chain couples TRBV2 to TRBJ1-4; D is possibly TRBD1 (6 bases). The CDR3 extends over 15 amino acids. Germline V gene lookup returns CDR1 SNHLY and CDR2 FYNNEI. V was trimmed by 2 bases and J by 7 bases, leaving 14 bases between them.

The rearrangement uses TRBV2 and TRBJ2-2, with 9 positions matching TRBD2. Germline V lookup: CDR1 SNHLY, CDR2 FYNNEI. The V and J ends lost 3 bases and 8 bases, in that order; junction bases with no gene match: 4. This CDR3 spans 14 amino acids. In DNA form, the CDR3 reads TGTGCCAGCAGTGAGTCTAGCGGGGCAGGGGAGCTGTTTTTT. Translation gives CASSESSGAGELFF.

This chain connects TRBV24-1 to TRBJ2-5; D remains unclear. The CDR3 extends over 13 amino acids. Trimming removed 3 bases from V and 5 bases from J, with 9 bases in between. Germline CDR1 and CDR2: KGHDR and SFDVKD. The CDR3 sequence is CATSDTDLETQYF. DNA of the CDR3: TGTGCCACCAGTGATACTGATTTGGAGACCCAGTACTTC.

To note about this clone: The junction departs from the called germline gene at one end, perhaps through a read error. The chain has TRBV6-6 and TRBJ1-4; D is uncertain. Germline V gene data show CDR1 as MNHNY and CDR2 as SVGAGI (reference sequence). CDR3 length: 14 amino acids. The CDR3 bases are TGTGCCAGCAGCCCCGCGGCTACTACTGAAAAACTGTTTTTT. As protein: CASSPAATTEKLFF.

This chain links TRBV14 with TRBJ2-1; TRBD2 might be the D (5 bases). The CDR3 loop spans 15 amino acids. Germline-derived CDR1 and CDR2 are SGHDN and FVKESK. V was trimmed by 5 bases and J by 7 bases, leaving 18 bases between them. The DNA of the CDR3 is TGTGCCAGCAGCGTTCTAGGAGGATGGGAAAATGAGCAGTTCTTC. Protein product: CASSVLGGWENEQFF.

This clone showed up just a few times. This sequence joins TRBV15 and TRBJ1-6; possible D gene TRBD1, 5 bases. This CDR3 contains 14 residues. Trimming stripped 3 bases from V and 8 bases from J, with 11 bases between. Germline CDR1 and CDR2: LNHNV and YYDKDF (reference sequence). The CDR3 spells CATSRSGKDSPLHF. DNA for the CDR3: TGTGCCACCAGCAGGTCAGGGAAGGATTCACCCCTCCACTTT. Drawing the rest from reference TRBV15 and TRBJ1-6, the complete variable domain is DAMVIQNPRYQVTQFGKPVTLSCSQTLNHNVMYWYQQKSSQAPKLLFHYYDKDFNNEADTPDNFQSRRPNTSFCFLDIRSPGLGDTAMYLCATSRSGKDSPLHFGNGTRLTVT.

This rearrangement joins TRBV9 to TRBJ2-6; tentative D call: TRBD1 (6 bases). V was trimmed by 4 bases and J by 4 bases, leaving 15 bases between them. CDR3 length equals 16 residues. Germline V gives CDR1 SGDLS, CDR2 YYNGEE. CDR3 nucleotides: TGTGCCAGCAGCCGAAGGCTAGGGACAGGGGCCAACGTCCTGACTTTC. Protein: CASSRRLGTGANVLTF.

V and J are TRBV24-1 and TRBJ2-3; D remains unclear. This CDR3 contains 14 residues. Trimming took off 4 bases at V and 2 bases at J, with 9 bases between the two ends. Germline CDR1 is KGHDR and CDR2 is SFDVKD. The CDR3 region has the DNA TGTGCCACCAGTGAGCTTCGAGACACAGATACGCAGTATTTT. Its protein is CATSELRDTDTQYF.

This sequence joins TRBV6-5 and TRBJ1-4; no reliable D call. V dropped 7 bases and J dropped 8 bases, with 17 bases sitting between them. The germline V gene has CDR1 MNHEY and CDR2 SVGAGI. CDR3 length: 14 amino acids. CDR3 DNA sequence: TGTGCCAGCACCCCGGGAGGGTTAGGAGAAAAACTGTTTTTT. Amino acids: CASTPGGLGEKLFF.

The rearrangement uses TRBV12-3 or TRBV12-4 and TRBJ2-1; D uncertain. The CDR3 is made up of 13 amino acids. Between the trimmed V and J ends, which lost 10 bases and 0 bases, there was a span of 10 bases. CDR3 nucleotide sequence: TGTGCCACCTCACAATACTCCTACAATGAGCAGTTCTTC. Amino acids: CATSQYSYNEQFF.

A few counts support this clone. V usage is TRBV5-1 and J usage is TRBJ2-3; 7 bases agree with TRBD2. There are 15 residues in the CDR3. V shed 4 bases, J shed 6 bases, and the junction held 11 bases outside the gene matches. The germline gives CDR1 SGHRS, CDR2 YFSETQ. DNA of the CDR3: TGCGCCAGCAGCCCGGGAGCGGGGTTAGAGGATACGCAGTATTTT. As protein: CASSPGAGLEDTQYF.

The V call is TRBV11-3, the J call TRBJ1-1; no firm D call. CDR1 is SGHNT, CDR2 YENEEA, per germline. V lost 7 bases and J 2 bases, leaving 17 bases between the germline ends. The CDR3 contains 15 residues. The CDR3: CASTLAQHSNTEAFF. CDR3 nucleotides: TGTGCCAGCACCCTGGCCCAACATAGCAACACTGAAGCTTTCTTT.

This chain links TRBV6-5 with TRBJ2-1, with 8 nucleotides matching TRBD2. Germline V gives CDR1 MNHEY, CDR2 SVGAGI. The CDR3 covers 15 residues. V lost 7 bases to trimming and J lost 7 bases; unmatched junction nucleotides: 12. CDR3 in amino acids: CASIIAGTSRNEQFF. The CDR3 bases are TGTGCCAGCATCATAGCCGGGACTAGTAGGAATGAGCAGTTCTTC.

The chain employs TRBV29-1 and TRBJ2-1; D is possibly TRBD1 (7 bases). CDR1 and CDR2 from the germline V gene are SQVTM and ANQGSEA. V shed 3 bases and J shed 8 bases, with 8 bases lying between them. This CDR3 region has 11 residues. The CDR3 spells CSVDRGDEQFF. CDR3 bases: TGCAGCGTTGACAGGGGGGATGAGCAGTTCTTC.